The 20 T cell receptor beta chains below were found in one sample sequenced in a study of blood T cell repertoires in COVID-19. Only in-frame clones appear in the TCRdb table, and some are missing; sequencing was by immunoSEQ multiplex PCR. Altogether roughly 430,000 clones are present, roughly 86% being singletons, with the ten largest covering roughly 2%. The specimen sequenced was PBMCs or T cells enriched from blood (not recorded which). The receptors here all came from a woman between 40 and 55 years old with acute COVID-19.

The gene calls are TRBV19 and TRBJ2-1; TRBD1 is a possible D gene (5 bases). This CDR3 spans 16 amino acids. V was trimmed by 5 bases and J by 7 bases, leaving 21 bases between them. Germline V gene lookup returns CDR1 LNHDA and CDR2 SQIVND (reference sequence). The DNA for the CDR3 is TGTGCCAGTAGTGGTAGCAACAGGATGCCTTCGAATGAGCAGTTCTTC. Residues: CASSGSNRMPSNEQFF.

The chain is built from TRBV2 and TRBJ1-1; D gene unclear. Germline values: CDR1 SNHLY, CDR2 FYNNEI. Trimming cost V 7 bases and J 1 base, with 10 bases left between them. The CDR3 is made up of 13 amino acids. The CDR3 reads CASNGLRNTEAFF. CDR3 coding DNA: TGTGCCAGCAACGGACTCAGGAACACTGAAGCTTTCTTT.

This chain joins TRBV5-1 and TRBJ1-2; D gene uncertain. Germline values: CDR1 SGHRS, CDR2 YFSETQ. Trimming removed 0 bases from V and 8 bases from J, with 17 bases in between. CDR3 length: 15 amino acids. The CDR3 DNA follows: TGCGCCAGCAGCTTGGGATTTTCGGACCGAGGGGGCTACACCTTC. Translation gives CASSLGFSDRGGYTF. Based on the CDR3 plus reference TRBV5-1 and TRBJ1-2, the full variable domain is KAGVTQTPRYLIKTRGQQVTLSCSPISGHRSVSWYQQTPGQGLQFLFEYFSETQRNKGNFPGRFSGRQFSNSRSEMNVSTLELGDSALYLCASSLGFSDRGGYTFGSGTRLTVV.

V and J are TRBV2 and TRBJ1-5; no clear D gene. V was cut by 2 bases and J by 5 bases, with 7 bases left in between. Germline CDR1 SNHLY, CDR2 FYNNEI. This CDR3 contains 13 residues. The CDR3 sequence: CASSETEDQPQHF. CDR3 nucleotides: TGTGCCAGCAGTGAAACCGAGGATCAGCCCCAGCATTTT. Combining the CDR3 with reference TRBV2 and TRBJ1-5 gives the whole variable domain EPEVTQTPSHQVTQMGQEVILRCVPISNHLYFYWYRQILGQKVEFLVSFYNNEISEKSEIFDDQFSVERPDGSNFTLKIRSTKLEDSAMYFCASSETEDQPQHFGDGTRLSIL.

V is TRBV5-6 and J is TRBJ2-7, with D perhaps matching TRBD2 (5 bases). V lost 0 bases to trimming and J lost 2 bases, with 18 bases between them. Germline V CDR1 and CDR2: SGHDT, YYEEEE. The CDR3 spans 17 residues. The CDR3 protein is CASSLEVVGRTTYEQYF. CDR3 nucleotide sequence: TGTGCCAGCAGCTTGGAAGTTGTAGGGAGAACGACCTACGAGCAGTACTTC.

This clone is a singleton in its sample. The chain combines TRBV7-6 with TRBJ2-1, with TRBD2 identical over 12 bases. The CDR3 has 16 residues. The germline V gene has CDR1 SGHVS and CDR2 FNYEAQ. The trim removed 1 base at V and 9 bases at J, leaving 7 bases unmatched. The CDR3 nucleotides read TGTGCCAGCAGCTTAGTTTATGGACTAGCGGGGTCTGAGCAGTTCTTC. Translation: CASSLVYGLAGSEQFF.

The genes are TRBV9 and TRBJ1-6; 7 bases agree with TRBD1. Unmatched junction bases numbered 2, after V lost 0 bases and J lost 5 bases. The CDR3 is 15 amino acids. Germline V gene lookup returns CDR1 SGDLS and CDR2 YYNGEE. In DNA form, the CDR3 reads TGTGCCAGCAGCGTAGGAGGGGGCCATAATTCACCCCTCCACTTT. Translated, it gives CASSVGGGHNSPLHF.

This chain connects TRBV5-1 to TRBJ2-3; D remains unclear. V gave up 3 bases and J gave up 6 bases, with 8 bases separating them. Germline CDR1 and CDR2: SGHRS and YFSETQ. This CDR3 is built from 12 residues. Here the CDR3 reads CASSSSADTQYF. The DNA of the CDR3 is TGCGCCAGCAGCTCAAGCGCCGATACGCAGTATTTT.

The chain carries TRBV7-8 and TRBJ2-5, with TRBD2 matching 8 bases. The CDR3 extends over 18 amino acids. Looked up from germline, CDR1 is SGHVS and CDR2 is FQNEAQ. With 1 base clipped from V and 8 bases from J, the junction kept 18 bases outside the gene matches. In DNA form, the CDR3 reads TGTGCCAGCAGCTTAGACCCCCCAGGACTAGCTGGAGTTAGAACCCAGTACTTC. Amino acid sequence: CASSLDPPGLAGVRTQYF. The entire variable domain, with the rest obtained from reference TRBV7-8 and TRBJ2-5, is as follows: GAGVSQSPRYKVAKRGQDVALRCDPISGHVSLFWYQQALGQGPEFLTYFQNEAQLDKSGLPSDRFFAERPEGSVSTLKIQRTQQEDSAVYLCASSLDPPGLAGVRTQYFGPGTRLLVL.

The gene calls are TRBV4-2 and TRBJ2-1; unclear D gene. Trimming left V 0 bases short and J 6 bases short, with 9 bases between. This CDR3 is 14 amino acids long. Germline V gene sequence: CDR1 LGHNA, CDR2 YNFKEQ. The CDR3 DNA sequence: TGTGCCAGCAGCCAAGAACCGGGTCGCAATGAGCAGTTCTTC. Protein sequence: CASSQEPGRNEQFF.

The rearrangement joins TRBV5-1 to TRBJ1-2; 10 nucleotides align to TRBD1. The CDR3 loop spans 14 amino acids. V shed 5 bases and J 8 bases; nucleotides not matched to a gene: 9. CDR1 is SGHRS and CDR2 is YFSETQ in the germline V gene. The CDR3 spells CASSTDRGYQGYTF. Written as DNA, the CDR3 is TGCGCCAGCAGTACGGACAGGGGGTATCAGGGCTACACCTTC.

The genes are TRBV7-2 and TRBJ1-2; TRBD1 aligns across 9 bases. V lost 5 bases and J lost 4; bases outside the gene matches: 8. The CDR3 consists of 15 residues. CDR1 and CDR2 (germline): SGHTA, FQGNSA. The CDR3 reads CASSPRQGEVYGYTF. CDR3 sequence (DNA): TGTGCCAGCAGCCCCCGACAGGGGGAAGTCTATGGCTACACCTTC.

CDR3 bases: TGTGCCAGCAGTTACGCCGGGGACATCACCGGGGAGCTGTTTTTT. Translating gives CASSYAGDITGELFF. This sequence joins TRBV6-5 and TRBJ2-2, with D perhaps TRBD1 (6 bases). CDR3 length: 15 residues. Trimming pared 2 bases from V and 4 bases from J, leaving 11 bases between. Germline-derived CDR1 and CDR2 are MNHEY and SVGAGI.

The chain uses TRBV27 and TRBJ1-2; 8 bases align to TRBD1. The germline CDR1 and CDR2 sequences are MNHEY and SMNVEV (reference sequence). CDR3 length: 15 amino acids. Trimming cost V 6 bases and J 5 bases; bases outside gene matches: 11. The CDR3 loop reads CASSLRGTGGYGYTF. The CDR3 DNA reads TGTGCCAGCAGCCTCCGCGGGACAGGCGGGTATGGCTACACCTTC.

V gene TRBV7-2 combines with J gene TRBJ1-2; D remains unclear. The CDR3 is 14 residues long. V was shortened by 0 bases and J by 2 bases, with 7 bases between the two germline ends. CDR1 SGHTA and CDR2 FQGNSA come from the germline V gene. CDR3 coding DNA: TGTGCCAGCAGCTTAGCGCCGGGAAACTATGGCTACACCTTC. Its protein product is CASSLAPGNYGYTF.

This chain connects TRBV19 to TRBJ1-1, with 9 bases aligning to TRBD1. CDR3 length: 11 amino acids. Germline values: CDR1 LNHDA, CDR2 SQIVND (reference sequence). The trim removed 9 bases at V and 12 bases at J, leaving 8 bases unmatched. The CDR3 DNA reads as TGTGCCAGCGCCGGACAGGGGAGTTCTTTCTTT. This sequence encodes CASAGQGSSFF.

There are a few counts of this clone. The chain couples TRBV18 to TRBJ1-2, with 8 bases that match TRBD1. Losses at the gene ends were 3 bases for V and 8 bases for J; bases not matched to a gene: 8. The CDR3 sequence is 14 residues long. Germline CDR1 reads KGHSH; CDR2 reads LQKENI. Here the CDR3 reads CASSPRQGSWGYTF. For the CDR3, the DNA is TGTGCCAGCTCACCTCGACAGGGGAGTTGGGGCTACACCTTC.

The genes are TRBV5-1 and TRBJ2-3, with D possibly matching TRBD2 (5 bases). V gave up 7 bases and J gave up 5 bases, with 17 bases separating them. From germline, CDR1 is SGHRS and CDR2 YFSETQ. The CDR3 is 14 amino acids. The CDR3, as DNA: TGCGCCAGCTCCTTTCGGAGGCTAAGAGATACGCAGTATTTT. It translates to CASSFRRLRDTQYF.

The CDR3 DNA reads as TGTGCCAGCTCAGGGCGGGCTCCGACTCCTCCAACTAATGAAAAACTGTTTTTT. Translating gives CASSGRAPTPPTNEKLFF. V is TRBV18 and J is TRBJ1-4; no clear D gene. From germline, CDR1 is KGHSH and CDR2 LQKENI. Trimming removed 5 bases at V and 0 bases at J, with 19 bases between. This CDR3 is built from 18 residues.

The gene calls are TRBV6-4 and TRBJ2-2; possible D gene TRBD1, 6 bases. The V and J ends lost 5 bases and 5 bases respectively, with 12 bases between them. The CDR3 has 14 amino acids. Germline V gene data show CDR1 as MRHNA and CDR2 as SNTAGT. CDR3: CASSQQTGTGELFF. The DNA of the CDR3 is TGTGCCAGCAGTCAACAGACAGGAACCGGGGAGCTGTTTTTT.